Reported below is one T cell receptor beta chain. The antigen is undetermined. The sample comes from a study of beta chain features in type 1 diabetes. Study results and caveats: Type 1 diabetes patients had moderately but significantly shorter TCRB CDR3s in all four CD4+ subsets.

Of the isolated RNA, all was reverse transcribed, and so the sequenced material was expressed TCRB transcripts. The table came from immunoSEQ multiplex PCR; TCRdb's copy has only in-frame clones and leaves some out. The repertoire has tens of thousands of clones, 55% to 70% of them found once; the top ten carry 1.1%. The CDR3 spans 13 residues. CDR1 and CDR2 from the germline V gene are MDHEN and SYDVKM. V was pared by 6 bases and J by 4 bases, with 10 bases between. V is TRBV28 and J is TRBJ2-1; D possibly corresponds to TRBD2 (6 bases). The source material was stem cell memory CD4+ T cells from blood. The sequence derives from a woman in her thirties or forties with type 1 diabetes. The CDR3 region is CASRSGLYNEQFF. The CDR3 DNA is TGTGCCAGCAGGTCGGGACTGTACAATGAGCAGTTCTTC.